One sample yielded the 5 T cell receptor beta chains listed below, sequenced in a study of PD-L1 blockade in urothelial cancer. The data were produced by immunoSEQ multiplex PCR, yet TCRdb's version contains in-frame clones alone and is incomplete. This table holds 100,000 to 150,000 clones, around 85% found once. Time point of the sample: pretreatment peripheral blood. Material: PBMCs, obtained around atezolizumab (anti-PD-L1) treatment. Receptors originate from a man aged 50-59 years with urothelial cancer.

The chain combines TRBV4-1 with TRBJ1-3, with D uncertain. Germline assignment: CDR1 MGHRA and CDR2 YSYEKL. V was trimmed by 3 bases and J by 0 bases, leaving 6 bases between them. The CDR3 is made up of 14 amino acids. The DNA for the CDR3 is TGCGCCAGCAGCCACCCTTACTCTGGAAACACCATATATTTT. Amino acids: CASSHPYSGNTIYF.

This clone was seen once. This chain joins TRBV6-6 and TRBJ1-2, with D tentatively TRBD1 (6 bases). V dropped 5 bases and J dropped 4 bases, with 8 bases sitting between them. The length of the CDR3 is 12 residues. The germline V gene encodes CDR1 MNHNY and CDR2 SVGAGI (reference sequence). The CDR3 reads CASSADSYGYTF. The CDR3 region has the DNA TGTGCCAGCAGTGCGGACAGCTATGGCTACACCTTC.

The V gene is TRBV10-2, the J gene TRBJ1-2; D unclear. Germline-derived CDR1 and CDR2 are WSHSY and SAAADI. The V gene lost 0 bases and the J gene lost 0 bases, with 14 bases spanning the gap. This CDR3 has 17 amino acids. The CDR3 bases are TGCGCCAGCAGTGAGTCGTACAGTAGAAGCACTAACTATGGCTACACCTTC. This codes for CASSESYSRSTNYGYTF.

The chain is built from TRBV6-1 and TRBJ2-7; D ambiguous. CDR3 length: 13 residues. In germline, CDR1 is MNHNS, CDR2 SASEGT. With 6 bases removed from V and 3 bases from J, the gap between germline ends came to 12 bases. The CDR3 region is CASRTTVVYEQYF. CDR3 sequence (DNA): TGTGCCAGCAGGACCACAGTGGTCTACGAGCAGTACTTC.

The rearrangement joins TRBV21-1 to TRBJ2-5; TRBD2, the table's D call, was not compared with the DNA. TRBV21-1 corresponds to a pseudogene. The CDR3 runs 19 residues. The CDR3 DNA reads as TGTGCCAGCAGCTCACGTCCCGGGACTAGCGGGAGGGCCAAAGAGACCCAGTACTTC. Translated: CASSSRPGTSGRAKETQYF.